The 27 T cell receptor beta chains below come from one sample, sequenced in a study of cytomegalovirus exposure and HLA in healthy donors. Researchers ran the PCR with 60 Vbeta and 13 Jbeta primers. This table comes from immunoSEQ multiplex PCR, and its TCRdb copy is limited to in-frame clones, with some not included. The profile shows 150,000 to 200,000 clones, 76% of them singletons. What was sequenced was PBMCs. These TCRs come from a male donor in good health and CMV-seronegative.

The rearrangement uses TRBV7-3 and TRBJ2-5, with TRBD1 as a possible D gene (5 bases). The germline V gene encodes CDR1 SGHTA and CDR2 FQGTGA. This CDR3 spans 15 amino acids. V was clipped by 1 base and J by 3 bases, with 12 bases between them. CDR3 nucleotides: TGTGCCAGCAGCTTAATGCCAGGGCCCGAAGAGACCCAGTACTTC. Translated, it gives CASSLMPGPEETQYF.

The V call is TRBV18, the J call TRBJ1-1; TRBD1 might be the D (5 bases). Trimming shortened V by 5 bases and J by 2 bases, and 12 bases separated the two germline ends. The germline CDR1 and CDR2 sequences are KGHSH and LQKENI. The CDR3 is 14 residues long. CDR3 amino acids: CASSKQETNTEAFF. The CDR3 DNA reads TGTGCCAGCTCAAAACAGGAGACTAACACTGAAGCTTTCTTT. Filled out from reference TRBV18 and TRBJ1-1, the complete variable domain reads NAGVMQNPRHLVRRRGQEARLRCSPMKGHSHVYWYRQLPEEGLKFMVYLQKENIIDESGMPKERFSAEFPKEGPSILRIQQVVRGDSAAYFCASSKQETNTEAFFGQGTRLTVV.

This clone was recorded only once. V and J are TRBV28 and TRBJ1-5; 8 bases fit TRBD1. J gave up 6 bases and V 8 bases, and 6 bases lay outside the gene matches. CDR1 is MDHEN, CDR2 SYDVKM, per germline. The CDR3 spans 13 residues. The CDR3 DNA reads TGTGCCAGCCGAGGACAGGGTCTTCAGCCCCAGCATTTT. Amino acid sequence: CASRGQGLQPQHF.

CDR3 bases: TGTGCCAGCAGCCCGCATGTGGACAGGCTGAACACTGAAGCTTTCTTT. This encodes CASSPHVDRLNTEAFF. The chain carries TRBV7-2 and TRBJ1-1; 7 bases are shared with TRBD1. With 5 bases clipped from V and 0 bases from J, the junction kept 9 bases outside the gene matches. Germline V gene sequence: CDR1 SGHTA, CDR2 FQGNSA. The CDR3 covers 16 residues. Variable domain in full (rest from reference TRBV7-2 and TRBJ1-1): GAGVSQSPSNKVTEKGKDVELRCDPISGHTALYWYRQSLGQGLEFLIYFQGNSAPDKSGLPSDRFSAERTGGSVSTLTIQRTQQEDSAVYLCASSPHVDRLNTEAFFGQGTRLTVV.

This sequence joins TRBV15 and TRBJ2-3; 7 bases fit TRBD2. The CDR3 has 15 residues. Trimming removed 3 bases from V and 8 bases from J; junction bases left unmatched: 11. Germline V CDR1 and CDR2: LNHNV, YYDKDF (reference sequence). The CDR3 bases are TGTGCCACCAGCAGCCTCTCCCGGGGGGTCCCTACGCAGTATTTT. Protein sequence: CATSSLSRGVPTQYF.

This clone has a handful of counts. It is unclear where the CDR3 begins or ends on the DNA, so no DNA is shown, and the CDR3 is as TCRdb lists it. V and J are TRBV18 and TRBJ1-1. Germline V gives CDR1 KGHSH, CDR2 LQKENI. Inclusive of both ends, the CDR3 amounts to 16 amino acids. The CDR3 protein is CASSSGGAGIRTEAFF.

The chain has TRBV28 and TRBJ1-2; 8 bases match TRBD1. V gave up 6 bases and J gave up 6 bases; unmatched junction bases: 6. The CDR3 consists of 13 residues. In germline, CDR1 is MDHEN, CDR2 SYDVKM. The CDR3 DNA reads TGTGCCAGCAGATCCGACAGGGGTAATGGCTACACCTTC. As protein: CASRSDRGNGYTF.

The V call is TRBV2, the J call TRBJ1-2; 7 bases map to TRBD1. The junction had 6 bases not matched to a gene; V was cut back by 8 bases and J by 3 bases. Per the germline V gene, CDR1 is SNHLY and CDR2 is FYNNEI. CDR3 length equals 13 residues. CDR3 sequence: CASFRTGHYGYTF. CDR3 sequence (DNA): TGTGCCAGCTTCCGGACAGGCCACTATGGCTACACCTTC. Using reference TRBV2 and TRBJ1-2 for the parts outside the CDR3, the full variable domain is EPEVTQTPSHQVTQMGQEVILRCVPISNHLYFYWYRQILGQKVEFLVSFYNNEISEKSEIFDDQFSVERPDGSNFTLKIRSTKLEDSAMYFCASFRTGHYGYTFGSGTRLTVV.

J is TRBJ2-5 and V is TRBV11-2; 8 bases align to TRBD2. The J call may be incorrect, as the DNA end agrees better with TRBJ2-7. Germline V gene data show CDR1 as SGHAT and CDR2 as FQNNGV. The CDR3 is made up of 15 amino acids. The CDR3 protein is CASSLYQSGSYEQYF. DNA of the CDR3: TGTGCCAGCAGCCTGTACCAAAGCGGGAGTTACGAGCAGTACTTC.

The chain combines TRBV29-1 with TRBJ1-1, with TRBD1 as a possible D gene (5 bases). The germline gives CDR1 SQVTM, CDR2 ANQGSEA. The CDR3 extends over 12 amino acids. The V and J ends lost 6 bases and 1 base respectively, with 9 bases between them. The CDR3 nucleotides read TGCAGCGTCGAAAGGGGGAACACTGAAGCTTTCTTT. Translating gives CSVERGNTEAFF.

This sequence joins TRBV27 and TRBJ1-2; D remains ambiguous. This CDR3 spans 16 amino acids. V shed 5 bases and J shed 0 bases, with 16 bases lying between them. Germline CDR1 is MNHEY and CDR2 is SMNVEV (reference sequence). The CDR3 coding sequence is TGTGCCAGCAGTCCCCTCGGTGTCTTATCTAACTATGGCTACACCTTC. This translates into CASSPLGVLSNYGYTF.

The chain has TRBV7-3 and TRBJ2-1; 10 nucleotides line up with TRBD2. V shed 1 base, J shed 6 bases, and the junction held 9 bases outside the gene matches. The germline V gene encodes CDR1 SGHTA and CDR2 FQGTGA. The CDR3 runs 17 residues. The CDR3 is CASSLNPPAGGGNEQFF. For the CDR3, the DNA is TGTGCCAGCAGCTTAAACCCCCCAGCGGGGGGGGGCAATGAGCAGTTCTTC.

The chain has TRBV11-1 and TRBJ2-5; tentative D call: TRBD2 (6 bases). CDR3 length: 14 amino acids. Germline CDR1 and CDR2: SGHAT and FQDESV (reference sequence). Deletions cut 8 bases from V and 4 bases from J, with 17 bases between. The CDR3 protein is CASSSELGGETQYF. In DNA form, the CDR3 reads TGTGCCAGCTCCTCCGAGTTGGGGGGAGAGACCCAGTACTTC.

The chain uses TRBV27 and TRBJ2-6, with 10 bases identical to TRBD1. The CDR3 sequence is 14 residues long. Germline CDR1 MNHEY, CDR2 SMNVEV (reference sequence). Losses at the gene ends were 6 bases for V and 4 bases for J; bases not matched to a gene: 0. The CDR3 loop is CASRDRGGANVLTF. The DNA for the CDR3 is TGTGCCAGCAGGGACAGGGGGGGGGCCAACGTCCTGACTTTC. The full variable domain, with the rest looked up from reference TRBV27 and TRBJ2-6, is EAQVTQNPRYLITVTGKKLTVTCSQNMNHEYMSWYRQDPGLGLRQIYYSMNVEVTDKGDVPEGYKVSRKEKRNFPLILESPSPNQTSLYFCASRDRGGANVLTFGAGSRLTVL.

The CDR3 protein is CASSLLADSYEQYF. The CDR3 DNA follows: TGCGCCAGCAGTCTACTAGCAGACTCCTACGAGCAGTACTTC. This rearrangement joins TRBV4-1 to TRBJ2-7, with D perhaps matching TRBD2 (6 bases). This CDR3 has 14 residues. The ends were cut back, 6 bases at V and 0 bases at J, with 12 bases in the middle. Germline V lookup: CDR1 MGHRA, CDR2 YSYEKL.

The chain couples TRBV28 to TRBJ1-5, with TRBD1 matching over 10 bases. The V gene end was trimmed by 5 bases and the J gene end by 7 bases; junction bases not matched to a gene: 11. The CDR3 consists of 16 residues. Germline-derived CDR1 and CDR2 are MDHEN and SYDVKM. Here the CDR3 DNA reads TGTGCCAGCAGTCCCCGGGACAGGGGAAACTTACAGCCCCAGCATTTT. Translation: CASSPRDRGNLQPQHF.

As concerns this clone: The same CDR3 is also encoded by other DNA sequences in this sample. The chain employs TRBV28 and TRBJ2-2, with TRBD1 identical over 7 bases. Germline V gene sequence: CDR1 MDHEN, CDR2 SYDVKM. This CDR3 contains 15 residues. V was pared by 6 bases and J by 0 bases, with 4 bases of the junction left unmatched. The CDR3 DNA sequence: TGTGCCAGCAGACCGGGGACAGCGAACACCGGGGAGCTGTTTTTT. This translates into CASRPGTANTGELFF.

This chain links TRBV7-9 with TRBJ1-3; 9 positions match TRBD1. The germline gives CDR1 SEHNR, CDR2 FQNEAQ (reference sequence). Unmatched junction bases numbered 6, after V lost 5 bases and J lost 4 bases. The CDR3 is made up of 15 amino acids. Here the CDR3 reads CASSPPGTGGNTIYF. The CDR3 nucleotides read TGTGCCAGCAGCCCACCCGGGACAGGGGGAAACACCATATATTTT.

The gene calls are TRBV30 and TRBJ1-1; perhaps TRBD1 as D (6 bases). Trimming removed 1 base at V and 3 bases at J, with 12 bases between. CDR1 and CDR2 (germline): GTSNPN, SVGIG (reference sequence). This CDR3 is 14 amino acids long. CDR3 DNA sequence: TGTGCCTGGAGTGGCAGGGGAGGGTACACTGAAGCTTTCTTT. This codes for CAWSGRGGYTEAFF.

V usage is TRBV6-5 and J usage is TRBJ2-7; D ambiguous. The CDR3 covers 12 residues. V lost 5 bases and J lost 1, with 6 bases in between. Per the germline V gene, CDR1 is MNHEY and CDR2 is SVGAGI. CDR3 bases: TGTGCCAGCAGTGACGGGTCCTACGAGCAGTACTTC. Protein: CASSDGSYEQYF.

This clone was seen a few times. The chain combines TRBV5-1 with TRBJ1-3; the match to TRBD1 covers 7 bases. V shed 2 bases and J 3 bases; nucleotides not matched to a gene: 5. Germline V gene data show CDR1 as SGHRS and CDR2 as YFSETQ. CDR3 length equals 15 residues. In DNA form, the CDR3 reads TGCGCCAGCAGCTTTGGACAGGCGATTGGAAACACCATATATTTT. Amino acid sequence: CASSFGQAIGNTIYF. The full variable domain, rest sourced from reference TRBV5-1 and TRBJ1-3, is KAGVTQTPRYLIKTRGQQVTLSCSPISGHRSVSWYQQTPGQGLQFLFEYFSETQRNKGNFPGRFSGRQFSNSRSEMNVSTLELGDSALYLCASSFGQAIGNTIYFGEGSWLTVV.

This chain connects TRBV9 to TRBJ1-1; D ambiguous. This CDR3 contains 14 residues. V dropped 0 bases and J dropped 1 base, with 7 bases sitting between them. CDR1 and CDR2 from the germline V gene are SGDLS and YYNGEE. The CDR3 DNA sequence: TGTGCCAGCAGCGTAGTGGGCCCGAACACTGAAGCTTTCTTT. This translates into CASSVVGPNTEAFF.

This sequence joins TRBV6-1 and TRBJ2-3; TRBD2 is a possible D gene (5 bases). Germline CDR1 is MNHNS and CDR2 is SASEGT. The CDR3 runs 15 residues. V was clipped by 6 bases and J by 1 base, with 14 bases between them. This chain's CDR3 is CASRGLGDGTDTQYF. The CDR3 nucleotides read TGTGCCAGCAGAGGACTCGGGGATGGCACAGATACGCAGTATTTT.

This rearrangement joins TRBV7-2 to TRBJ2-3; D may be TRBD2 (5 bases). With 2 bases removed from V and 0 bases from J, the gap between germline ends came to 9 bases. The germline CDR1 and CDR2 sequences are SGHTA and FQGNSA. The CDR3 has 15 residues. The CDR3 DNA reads TGTGCCAGCAGCTTACAAACGGGAAGCACAGATACGCAGTATTTT. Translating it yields CASSLQTGSTDTQYF.

This chain's CDR3 is CASSATGTREETQYF. The CDR3 DNA reads TGCGCCAGCAGCGCCACCGGGACAAGGGAAGAGACCCAGTACTTC. This chain connects TRBV5-1 to TRBJ2-5; TRBD1 might be the D (6 bases). This CDR3 region has 15 residues. V lost 4 bases and J 3 bases, leaving 16 bases between the germline ends. Germline assignment: CDR1 SGHRS and CDR2 YFSETQ.

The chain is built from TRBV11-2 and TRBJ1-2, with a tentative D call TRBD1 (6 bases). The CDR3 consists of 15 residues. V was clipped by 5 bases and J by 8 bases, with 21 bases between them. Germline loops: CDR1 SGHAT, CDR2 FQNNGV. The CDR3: CASSQSSNTGYGYTF. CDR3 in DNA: TGTGCCAGCAGCCAAAGCTCCAATACAGGGTACGGCTACACCTTC. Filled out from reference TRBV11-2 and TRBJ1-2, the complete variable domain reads EAGVAQSPRYKIIEKRQSVAFWCNPISGHATLYWYQQILGQGPKLLIQFQNNGVVDDSQLPKDRFSAERLKGVDSTLKIQPAKLEDSAVYLCASSQSSNTGYGYTFGSGTRLTVV.

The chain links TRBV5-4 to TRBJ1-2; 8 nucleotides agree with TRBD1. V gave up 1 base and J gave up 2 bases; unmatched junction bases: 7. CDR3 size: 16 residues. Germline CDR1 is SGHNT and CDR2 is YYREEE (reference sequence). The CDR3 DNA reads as TGTGCCAGCAGCTTGACTGGACAGGGCTGGAACTATGGCTACACCTTC. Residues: CASSLTGQGWNYGYTF.